This T cell receptor beta chain was obtained from a study of blood T cell repertoires in COVID-19. Study-level background: The samples span acute and convalescent COVID-19 from the United States, Italy and Spain. Sample material is recorded as cDNA or gDNA derived from T cells, B-cell-depleted T cells, or PBMCs.

Under the authors' procedure: From reference gene primer amplification, estimates of nucleated cell counts were derived. TCRdb's copy holds only in-frame clones and misses some; the assay was immunoSEQ multiplex PCR. Clone size and the V and J calls come from that table; the DNA yielded D and trimming. In the table there are 100,000 to 150,000 clones, about four fifths of which are singletons. CDR1 and CDR2 (germline): SQVTM, ANQGSEA. The CDR3 contains 14 residues. V was shortened by 7 bases and J by 4 bases, with 19 bases between the two germline ends. Sample: peripheral blood. The rearrangement joins TRBV29-1 to TRBJ1-2; a possible D gene is TRBD1 (6 bases). The sequence was obtained from an elderly man with active or convalescent COVID-19. For the CDR3, the DNA is TGCAGCGCCCGGGCGGACAGCGAGATCTATGGCTACACCTTC. Residues: CSARADSEIYGYTF.